Sequencing of this TCR beta chain was carried out in a study of T cell repertoires in cytomegalovirus infection. Looking at the study overall: Well-studied HLA-B-restricted CMV epitopes were used in the study alongside recently identified HLA-C-restricted ones. Both CMV infection and a matching HLA type were indicated by public TCR beta signatures. Study-wide results and limits: The study identified carriers of CMV plus the relevant HLA from cumulative public TCR beta family frequency. Ex vivo responses were dominated by HLA-C-restricted CMV-specific TCR beta clonotypes.

Germline-derived CDR1 and CDR2 are SQVTM and ANQGSEA. The CDR3 runs to 15 residues. The V and J ends lost 0 bases and 4 bases, in that order; junction bases with no gene match: 5. In TCRdb, the reads were re-called with MiXCR into one record per CDR3 protein. Of fewer than 1,000,000 distinct CDR3 sequences detected, roughly 31% appear once; the ten largest clones hold around an eighth. Concerning this clonotype itself: Its antigen is currently unknown.

The receptor was isolated from a human donor in good health (CMV status not recorded). Some clones in this sample may be carry-over from other donors' samples. The chain uses TRBV29-1 and TRBJ2-3; 9 bases map to TRBD1. The sample was cultured CD8+ T cells from PBMCs, taken from culture after CMV antigen stimulation. The CDR3 spells CSVEESGTGSDTQYF. The CDR3 DNA reads TGCAGCGTTGAAGAGTCTGGGACAGGGTCAGATACGCAGTATTTT.